The clone carrying this T cell receptor beta chain was observed at least ten times. TCRdb independently ran MiXCR on the 5' RACE reads; one entry per CDR3 protein. The table shows approximately 48,000 distinct CDR3 sequences, with under 7.5% occurring only once. The CDR3 sequence is 11 residues long. V dropped 9 bases and J dropped 6 bases, with 11 bases sitting between them. The data were obtained in a study of T-cell memory formation after mild COVID-19. The chain joins TRBV12-3 or TRBV12-4 to TRBJ1-2, with unresolved D. The clonotype comes from a man aged 18 to 30 who had mild COVID-19 (a few samples of this study predate the infection). Cell type and time point are not known. The sample was PBMCs or a T cell subset sorted from them (not recorded which). CDR3: CASSLVNGYTF. The CDR3, as DNA: TGTGCCAGTAGCCTCGTCAATGGCTACACCTTC.